This T cell receptor (beta chain) was captured in a study of glioma-infiltrating T cells after dendritic cell vaccination (TCRdb year 2016). As for the study more broadly: The cohort comprised around 15 glioblastoma patients from Phase I and II dendritic cell vaccination trials, 9 newly diagnosed and 6 with recurrent disease. Three intradermal dendritic cell vaccine injections were administered to patients at biweekly intervals in the arm below the axilla. Survival after dendritic cell vaccination was correlated with TCR sequencing metrics, such as TIL content and the overlap between tumor and blood repertoires. Autologous tumor lysate-pulsed dendritic cell vaccination was administered to the patients between 2003 and 2012. In glioblastoma patients vaccinated with dendritic cells, deep sequencing of TCR beta CDR3 regions served to measure tumor-infiltrating lymphocyte content and to compare repertoires between tumor and blood. The vaccine was prepared from monocyte-derived dendritic cells that were cultured for roughly seven days with IL-4 and GM-CSF and then pulsed overnight with autologous tumor lysate. The full study reports these points: TCR clonality showed no direct relationship with survival, which suggests that a diverse polyclonal response may matter. After dendritic cell vaccination, a higher estimated pretreatment TIL content predicted longer time to progression and overall survival. The three-group TCR overlap response model was characterized as speculative, and prospective validation of the model was stated to be required. The cohort was small and heterogeneous, few patients had complete blood and tumor sets, and even fewer had initial-recurrent tumor pairs.

At the junction V is shortened by 0 bases and J by 3 bases, with 13 bases in between. From its cysteine to its phenylalanine, the CDR3 spans 15 amino acids. The sequence is cut down to CDR3 DNA, 45 bases in frame from base 1. CDR1 and CDR2, looked up from the germline V gene (reference sequence), are GTSNPN and SVGIG. Patients were selected for having adequate residual fresh-frozen tumor tissue and more than two years of available survival data. None of the glioblastoma patients carried an isocitrate dehydrogenase mutation, although molecular status otherwise varied. PBMC were collected before vaccination, two weeks after the third vaccination, and at tumor progression if tumor progression occurred. The Qiagen DNeasy Blood extraction Kit was used to extract genomic DNA. About this clone itself: Its antigen is currently not known. It has no much larger one-base neighbor in the sample; base qualities were not kept.

TCRB CDR3 regions were amplified from around 2.1 ug genomic DNA, or all available DNA if less, using the immunoSEQ assay. For multiplex PCR, 60 forward primers for TCR V beta segments and 13 reverse primers for J beta segments were used. To estimate reads per starting template, synthetic control templates were spiked into each sample at limiting dilution. The Illumina HiSeq System generated 87 bp sequencing reads. The original pipeline was this. PCR and sequencing errors were removed by a nearest neighbor algorithm that merged closely related sequences. TCR overlap was defined as the percentage of unique tumor TCR beta sequences that were also present in the same patient's peripheral blood. Here the immuneACCESS table is served through TCRdb, limited to in-frame sequences with V and J called. Missing clones are a known gap in these copies; in checked studies unresolved V genes cover under half, and the rest lacks a known reason. That table is the source of V, J and clone size, and D and trimming were worked out from the DNA. For this sample there are 75,000 to 100,000 clones; 79% appear just once. Roughly 5.7% of the sample comes from the top ten.

The rearrangement combines TRBV30 with TRBJ2-3; TRBD1 could be the D gene, as 5 bases match. The sequencing used blood, collected before dendritic cell vaccination. The TCR originated in a human donor with glioblastoma. The CDR3 here reads CAWSVGSGWTDTQYF. The DNA sequence follows: TGTGCCTGGAGTGTAGGGTCAGGGTGGACAGATACGCAGTATTTT.